Below, 14 T cell receptor beta chains from the same sample are listed, as sequenced in a study of identical twins. TCRdb independently ran MiXCR on the 5' RACE reads; one entry per CDR3 protein. Of hundreds of thousands of distinct CDR3 sequences detected, about 20% appear once; the ten largest clones hold roughly 4%. These same data were also listed under a study on T cells expressing NK-cell markers.

Sequencing was carried out using PBMCs. These receptors all come from a woman under 30 in good health.

The V gene is TRBV15, the J gene TRBJ2-1, with D perhaps being TRBD1 or TRBD2 (5 bases each). The length of the CDR3 is 16 residues. The germline V gene encodes CDR1 LNHNV and CDR2 YYDKDF (reference sequence). The V end was cut by 0 bases, the J end by 10 bases, with 19 bases between. The CDR3, as DNA: TGTGCCACCAGCAGAGAATACAGCGGCTGGGGCCGGGAGCAGTTCTTC. The encoded protein is CATSREYSGWGREQFF.

This chain links TRBV24-1 with TRBJ2-5, with TRBD2 matching 7 bases. Germline V CDR1 and CDR2: KGHDR, SFDVKD. This CDR3 region has 15 residues. V dropped 5 bases and J dropped 5; count of bases not matched to a gene: 10. For the CDR3, the DNA is TGTGCCACCAGTGGAAAAGGCCCCGGGGGGGAGACCCAGTACTTC. It translates to CATSGKGPGGETQYF.

The chain couples TRBV7-9 to TRBJ2-3; a possible D gene is TRBD1 (6 bases). The CDR3 sequence is 14 residues long. Germline CDR1 reads SEHNR; CDR2 reads FQNEAQ (reference sequence). Trimming left V 5 bases short and J 6 bases short, with 15 bases between. In DNA form, the CDR3 reads TGTGCCAGCAGCGACTACGGCCAGGGGGATACGCAGTATTTT. Residues: CASSDYGQGDTQYF.

This clonotype was observed at least ten times. The chain recombines TRBV2 with TRBJ2-3, with D possibly TRBD1 on 6 matching bases. The V end was cut by 1 base, the J end by 7 bases, with 12 bases between. The germline CDR1 and CDR2 sequences are SNHLY and FYNNEI. The CDR3 length is 14 residues. The CDR3 protein is CASSEGGDKNTQYF. The CDR3 DNA reads TGTGCCAGCAGTGAAGGAGGGGACAAAAATACGCAGTATTTT.

Many counts were recorded for this clonotype. DNA for the CDR3: TGTGCCATCAGTGAGTCGGCGGCAAGCTACTATGGCTACACCTTC. Its protein product is CAISESAASYYGYTF. The J gene is TRBJ1-2, the V gene TRBV10-3; D uncertain. V lost 0 bases and J 3 bases, leaving 11 bases between the germline ends. The germline V gene has CDR1 ENHRY and CDR2 SYGVKD. The CDR3 is 15 amino acids.

This clonotype was counted a few times. The rearrangement links TRBV12-3 or TRBV12-4 to TRBJ2-7, with 9 nucleotides matching TRBD1. The ends lost 5 bases at V and 5 bases at J; junction bases unmatched: 4. There are 13 residues in the CDR3. The CDR3 region is CASSVDRGDEQYF. The CDR3 DNA reads TGTGCCAGCAGTGTGGACAGGGGTGACGAGCAGTACTTC.

CDR3 amino acids: CASFSGERTEAFF. CDR3 nucleotides: TGTGCCAGTTTCAGCGGGGAGAGGACTGAAGCTTTCTTT. The rearrangement links TRBV7-9 to TRBJ1-1; no reliable D call. With 9 bases removed from V and 5 bases from J, the gap between germline ends came to 16 bases. Germline V lookup: CDR1 SEHNR, CDR2 FQNEAQ (reference sequence). CDR3 size: 13 residues.

This clonotype showed up just a few times. V and J are TRBV12-3 or TRBV12-4 and TRBJ2-7; D gene unclear. CDR3 length equals 13 residues. V was clipped by 3 bases and J by 7 bases, with 13 bases between them. This chain's CDR3 is CASSLTSGREQYF. The CDR3 nucleotides read TGTGCCAGCAGTTTGACCTCTGGGCGGGAGCAGTACTTC.

The V gene is TRBV29-1, the J gene TRBJ2-3, with D possibly being TRBD1 (6 bases). Trimming pared 7 bases from V and 2 bases from J, leaving 13 bases between. The V gene's germline CDR1 is SQVTM and CDR2 ANQGSEA. CDR3 size: 13 residues. The CDR3 region is CSATGQFTDTQYF. In DNA form, the CDR3 reads TGCAGCGCGACCGGACAGTTCACAGATACGCAGTATTTT.

The CDR3 region is CSAHTSQGDTEAFF. CDR3 nucleotides: TGCAGTGCCCACACTTCCCAGGGGGACACTGAAGCTTTCTTT. The V call is TRBV20-1, the J call TRBJ1-1; 7 bases are shared with TRBD1. V dropped 6 bases and J dropped 3; count of bases not matched to a gene: 10. Germline V gives CDR1 DFQATT, CDR2 SNEGSKA (reference sequence). The CDR3 totals 14 residues.

This rearrangement joins TRBV6-2 or TRBV6-3 to TRBJ2-2; TRBD2 matches at 7 bases. V was pared by 6 bases and J by 0 bases, with 7 bases of the junction left unmatched. The CDR3 totals 16 residues. The germline CDR1 and CDR2 sequences are MNHEY and SVGEGT. DNA of the CDR3: TGTGCCAGCAGGCCCTCTGGGGGGGCGAACACCGGGGAGCTGTTTTTT. Amino acids: CASRPSGGANTGELFF.

This clonotype was detected only a few times. The chain links TRBV20-1 to TRBJ2-3; D is perhaps TRBD2 (6 bases). V was pared by 0 bases and J by 2 bases, with 12 bases between. There are 15 residues in the CDR3. Germline CDR1 DFQATT, CDR2 SNEGSKA (reference sequence). CDR3 amino acids: CSARDTGGYTDTQYF. CDR3 nucleotide sequence: TGCAGTGCTAGAGACACTGGGGGGTACACAGATACGCAGTATTTT.

This clonotype was counted only a few times. This chain uses TRBV5-6 with TRBJ1-2; D remains unclear. CDR1 is SGHDT and CDR2 is YYEEEE in the germline V gene. The CDR3 sequence is 14 residues long. V lost 6 bases and J lost 4, with 16 bases in between. CDR3 nucleotide sequence: TGTGCCAGCACGGAGGTAGGCCGGCTCTATGGCTACACCTTC. Residues: CASTEVGRLYGYTF. Full variable domain (remainder filled in from reference TRBV5-6 and TRBJ1-2): DAGVTQSPTHLIKTRGQQVTLRCSPKSGHDTVSWYQQALGQGPQFIFQYYEEEERQRGNFPDRFSGHQFPNYSSELNVNALLLGDSALYLCASTEVGRLYGYTFGSGTRLTVV.

This clonotype occurred a few times. This chain joins TRBV4-2 and TRBJ1-1; possibly TRBD1 for D (6 bases). Germline V CDR1 and CDR2: LGHNA, YNFKEQ. The V gene lost 4 bases and the J gene lost 1 base, with 13 bases spanning the gap. The CDR3 has 15 amino acids. The CDR3 protein is CASSLGGAKNTEAFF. CDR3 DNA: TGTGCCAGCAGCCTCGGGGGGGCTAAGAACACTGAAGCTTTCTTT.